The entry below gives a single T cell receptor beta chain sequence along with its context. Trimming shortened V by 7 bases and J by 3 bases, and 15 bases separated the two germline ends. The CDR3 consists of 14 residues. The germline CDR1 and CDR2 sequences are LNHDA and SQIVND (reference sequence). This record comes from a study of blood T cell repertoires in COVID-19. Study summary: Two negative PCRs, clearance, or symptom resolution were required of recovered Cohort 3 donors.

Source study methods: The assay estimated nucleated cells by amplifying reference gene primers. Data came from immunoSEQ multiplex PCR; TCRdb stores just in-frame clones and leaves some out. Clone size and the V and J calls come from that table; the DNA yielded D and trimming. Seen here are about 170,000 clones, around three quarters observed once, and the top ten hold 15% to 20%. Material for sequencing was PBMCs or T cells enriched from blood (not recorded which). This TCR derives from a woman between 70 and 85 years old in a cohort exposed to, infected with or recovered from COVID-19 (not recorded which). The J gene is TRBJ2-5, the V gene TRBV19; the D gene is possibly TRBD1 (6 bases). In DNA, the CDR3 is TGTGCCAGTACTCGTAACAGGGCGGAAGAGACCCAGTACTTC. Translation: CASTRNRAEETQYF.